This T cell receptor (beta chain) was captured in a study of T cell responses to AZD1222 COVID-19 vaccine. Using immunoSEQ multiplex PCR, the repertoire was profiled, and TCRdb retains in-frame clones only, with some absent. The sample gives about 150,000 clones, more than 75% of which show up once; over 8% is in the top ten. The CDR3 sequence is 13 residues long. Germline V gene data show CDR1 as LNHNV and CDR2 as YYDKDF (reference sequence). Trimming left V 5 bases short and J 0 bases short, with 7 bases between. The study pooled second doses at about 4 or about 12 weeks. Sequencing used peripheral blood, obtained 28 days after the second AZD1222 dose. The V call is TRBV15, the J call TRBJ1-1, with D possibly being TRBD1 (6 bases). The receptor was isolated from an adult who received the AZD1222 COVID-19 vaccine. CDR3 sequence: CATSGQLNTEAFF. CDR3 sequence (DNA): TGTGCCACCAGCGGACAGCTGAACACTGAAGCTTTCTTT.